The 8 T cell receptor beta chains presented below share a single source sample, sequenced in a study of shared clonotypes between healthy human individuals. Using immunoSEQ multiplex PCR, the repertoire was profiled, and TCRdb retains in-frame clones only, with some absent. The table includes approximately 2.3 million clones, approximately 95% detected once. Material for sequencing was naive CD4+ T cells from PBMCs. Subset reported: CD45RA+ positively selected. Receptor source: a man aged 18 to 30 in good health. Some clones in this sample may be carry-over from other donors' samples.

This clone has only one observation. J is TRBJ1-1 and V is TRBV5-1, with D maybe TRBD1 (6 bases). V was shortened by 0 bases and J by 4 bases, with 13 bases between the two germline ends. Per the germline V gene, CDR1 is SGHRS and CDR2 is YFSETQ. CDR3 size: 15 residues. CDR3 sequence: CASSLGQGPPTEAFF. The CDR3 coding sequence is TGCGCCAGCAGCTTGGGTCAGGGGCCACCCACTGAAGCTTTCTTT.

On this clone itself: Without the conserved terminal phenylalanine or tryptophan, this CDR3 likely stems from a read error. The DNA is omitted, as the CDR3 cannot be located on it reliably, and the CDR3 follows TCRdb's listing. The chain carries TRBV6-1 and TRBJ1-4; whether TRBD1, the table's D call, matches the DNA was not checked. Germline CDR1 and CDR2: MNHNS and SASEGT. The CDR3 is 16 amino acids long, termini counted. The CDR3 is CASSASDRLPVSHLLV.

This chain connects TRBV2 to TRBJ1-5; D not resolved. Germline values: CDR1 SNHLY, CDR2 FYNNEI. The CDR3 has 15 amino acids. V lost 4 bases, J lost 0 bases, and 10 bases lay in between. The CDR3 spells CASSASGYSNQPQHF. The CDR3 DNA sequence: TGTGCCAGCAGTGCTTCTGGGTATAGCAATCAGCCCCAGCATTTT.

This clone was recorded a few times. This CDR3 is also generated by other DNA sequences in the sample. The CDR3 spells CASSLQGSNEKLFF. CDR3 DNA sequence: TGCGCCAGCAGCCTACAGGGATCTAATGAAAAACTGTTTTTT. This chain uses TRBV5-1 with TRBJ1-4, with a possible D match to TRBD1 (6 bases). The CDR3 is made up of 14 amino acids. In germline, CDR1 is SGHRS, CDR2 YFSETQ. V dropped 4 bases and J dropped 3 bases, with 10 bases sitting between them.

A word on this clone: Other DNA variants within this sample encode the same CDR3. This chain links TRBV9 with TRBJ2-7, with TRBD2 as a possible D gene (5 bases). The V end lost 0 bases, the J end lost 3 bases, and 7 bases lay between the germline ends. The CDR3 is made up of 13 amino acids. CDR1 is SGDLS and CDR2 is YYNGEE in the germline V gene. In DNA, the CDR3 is TGTGCCAGCAGCGTAGGGGAGAACTACGAGCAGTACTTC. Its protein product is CASSVGENYEQYF.

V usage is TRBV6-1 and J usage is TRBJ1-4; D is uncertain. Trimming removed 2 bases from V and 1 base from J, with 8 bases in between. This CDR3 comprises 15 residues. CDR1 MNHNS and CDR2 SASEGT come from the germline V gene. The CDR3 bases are TGTGCCAGCAGTGAATATTGGGGAACTAATGAAAAACTGTTTTTT. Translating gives CASSEYWGTNEKLFF.

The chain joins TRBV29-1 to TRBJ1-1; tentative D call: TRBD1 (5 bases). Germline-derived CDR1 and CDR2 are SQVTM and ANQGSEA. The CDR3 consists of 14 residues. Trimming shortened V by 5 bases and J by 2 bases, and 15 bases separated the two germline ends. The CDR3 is CSVNGMQGNTEAFF. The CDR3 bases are TGCAGCGTTAATGGAATGCAGGGAAACACTGAAGCTTTCTTT.

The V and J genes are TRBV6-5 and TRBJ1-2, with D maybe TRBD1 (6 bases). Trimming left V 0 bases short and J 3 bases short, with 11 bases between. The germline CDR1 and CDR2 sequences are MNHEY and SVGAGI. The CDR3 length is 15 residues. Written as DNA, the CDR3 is TGTGCCAGCAGTTACTCGGGGGGCCTCGACTATGGCTACACCTTC. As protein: CASSYSGGLDYGYTF.